The 32 T cell receptor beta chains below come from one sample, sequenced in a study of shared clonotypes between healthy human individuals. TCRdb's copy holds only in-frame clones and misses some; the assay was immunoSEQ multiplex PCR. The table records around 2,000,000 clones, about 95% of them present only once. Naivety among CD8 cells was defined by CD45RO negativity and positive CCR7 selection, thereby excluding terminally differentiated effector memory CD45RA+ cells. The source material was naive CD8+ T cells sorted from blood. Receptor source: a man between 18 and 35 years old in good health.

The V gene is TRBV29-1, the J gene TRBJ1-1; no reliable D call. This CDR3 region has 10 residues. The V end lost 6 bases, the J end lost 10 bases, and 12 bases lay between the germline ends. The germline V gene has CDR1 SQVTM and CDR2 ANQGSEA. For the CDR3, the DNA is TGCAGCGTCGCTTCCGAAGGAGCTTTCTTT. This sequence encodes CSVASEGAFF.

The rearrangement links TRBV6-5 to TRBJ1-1; D possibly corresponds to TRBD1 (5 bases). The CDR3 is made up of 14 amino acids. Germline loops: CDR1 MNHEY, CDR2 SVGAGI. Trimming took 7 bases from V and 5 from J, leaving 17 bases between them. CDR3 coding DNA: TGTGCCAGCACTCAGTGGGGGGGAGGAACTGAAGCTTTCTTT. The encoded protein is CASTQWGGGTEAFF.

The V call is TRBV4-1, the J call TRBJ1-4; D call uncertain. This CDR3 contains 14 residues. V was shortened by 0 bases and J by 6 bases, with 8 bases between the two germline ends. The V gene's germline CDR1 is MGHRA and CDR2 YSYEKL. CDR3 sequence (DNA): TGCGCCAGCAGCCAAGACCAGCGGGATGAAAAACTGTTTTTT. It codes for CASSQDQRDEKLFF.

The chain links TRBV9 to TRBJ2-2; possibly TRBD1 or TRBD2 for D (6 bases each). The CDR3 covers 17 residues. V was trimmed by 2 bases and J by 5 bases, leaving 19 bases between them. Looked up from germline, CDR1 is SGDLS and CDR2 is YYNGEE. For the CDR3, the DNA is TGTGCCAGCAGCGTCAGTGGAGGGGGAGACGTGACCGGGGAGCTGTTTTTT. Translation: CASSVSGGGDVTGELFF.

As to this clone: The identical CDR3 is also encoded by other nucleotide sequences in the sample. J is TRBJ2-7 and V is TRBV30; the match to TRBD2 covers 8 bases. Germline-derived CDR1 and CDR2 are GTSNPN and SVGIG (reference sequence). The CDR3 contains 13 residues. V was pared by 0 bases and J by 3 bases, with 1 base of the junction left unmatched. CDR3 in amino acids: CAWSVRGGYEQYF. CDR3 nucleotides: TGTGCCTGGAGTGTACGGGGGGGCTACGAGCAGTACTTC.

The CDR3 spells CASSSNGGVYNEQFF. The CDR3 DNA follows: TGTGCCAGCAGCTCAAACGGGGGGGTATACAATGAGCAGTTCTTC. This chain links TRBV7-2 with TRBJ2-1; 8 nucleotides align to TRBD2. V trimming: 4 bases; J trimming: 4 bases; junction bases outside the gene matches: 6. Germline CDR1 and CDR2: SGHTA and FQGNSA. CDR3 length equals 15 residues. The full variable domain, with the rest looked up from reference TRBV7-2 and TRBJ2-1, is GAGVSQSPSNKVTEKGKDVELRCDPISGHTALYWYRQSLGQGLEFLIYFQGNSAPDKSGLPSDRFSAERTGGSVSTLTIQRTQQEDSAVYLCASSSNGGVYNEQFFGPGTRLTVL.

The J gene is TRBJ1-1, the V gene TRBV6-5; TRBD1 matches 7 bases. Trimming at V came to 2 bases and at J to 4 bases, leaving 4 bases not matched to a gene. The CDR3 contains 14 residues. The V gene's germline CDR1 is MNHEY and CDR2 SVGAGI. This chain's CDR3 is CASSYGQVPTEAFF. Written as DNA, the CDR3 is TGTGCCAGCAGTTACGGACAGGTTCCCACTGAAGCTTTCTTT.

Here the CDR3 DNA reads TGCGCCAGCAGCGTCAGGGCGGTGGGGCAGACAGATACGCAGTATTTT. It specifies CASSVRAVGQTDTQYF. The rearrangement uses TRBV4-1 and TRBJ2-3; tentative D call: TRBD1 (5 bases). Germline V gene data show CDR1 as MGHRA and CDR2 as YSYEKL. Trimming removed 5 bases from V and 3 bases from J, with 18 bases in between. The length of the CDR3 is 16 residues.

This chain connects TRBV5-8 to TRBJ2-7; TRBD1 matches 8 bases. Germline values: CDR1 SGHTS, CDR2 YDEGEE. The CDR3 is 15 residues long. J gave up 4 bases and V 4 bases, and 10 bases lay outside the gene matches. CDR3 protein: CASSPAGQGWYEQYF. Here the CDR3 DNA reads TGTGCCAGCAGCCCCGCCGGACAGGGTTGGTACGAGCAGTACTTC.

Only a few counts were recorded for this clone. Other DNA sequences in this sample translate to the same CDR3. The gene calls are TRBV13 and TRBJ2-7, with no clear D. Germline CDR1 and CDR2: PRHDT and FYEKMQ (reference sequence). This CDR3 contains 11 residues. The V and J ends lost 2 bases and 6 bases respectively, with 5 bases between them. The CDR3 bases are TGTGCCAGCAGCTTATCCGGCGAGCAGTACTTC. Its protein product is CASSLSGEQYF.

The gene calls are TRBV10-3 and TRBJ1-4; TRBD1 matches 11 bases. Germline V gene sequence: CDR1 ENHRY, CDR2 SYGVKD. V was pared by 3 bases and J by 1 base, with 4 bases of the junction left unmatched. The CDR3 is 17 amino acids. CDR3: CAISDPGTGGTNEKLFF. The CDR3 DNA sequence: TGTGCCATCAGTGATCCAGGGACAGGGGGAACTAATGAAAAACTGTTTTTT.

The rearrangement links TRBV4-3 to TRBJ2-7, with 9 nucleotides matching TRBD1. Germline CDR1 and CDR2: LGHNA and YSLEER. The CDR3 is made up of 15 amino acids. J was trimmed by 3 bases and V by 6 bases; bases with no gene match: 9. Here the CDR3 DNA reads TGCGCCAGCAGTCCGGACAGGGGACCATACTACGAGCAGTACTTC. It is translated as CASSPDRGPYYEQYF.

V usage is TRBV9 and J usage is TRBJ2-7; TRBD1 agrees at 8 bases. The V gene end was trimmed by 3 bases and the J gene end by 2 bases; junction bases not matched to a gene: 4. This CDR3 comprises 14 residues. CDR1 and CDR2 (germline): SGDLS, YYNGEE. CDR3 in amino acids: CASSARTGPYEQYF. The CDR3 coding sequence is TGTGCCAGCAGCGCACGGACAGGGCCCTACGAGCAGTACTTC.

This chain uses TRBV19 with TRBJ1-1; D unclear. From germline, CDR1 is LNHDA and CDR2 SQIVND (reference sequence). The CDR3 extends over 14 amino acids. V lost 0 bases and J 5 bases, leaving 10 bases between the germline ends. The CDR3 region has the DNA TGTGCCAGTAGTATAGACCCAACTAAGACTGAAGCTTTCTTT. This encodes CASSIDPTKTEAFF.

The chain has TRBV5-1 and TRBJ2-2, with D uncertain. Germline CDR1 is SGHRS and CDR2 is YFSETQ. V lost 5 bases to trimming and J lost 6 bases, with 11 bases between them. The CDR3 is 13 amino acids. The CDR3 sequence: CASRPTIAGELFF. The CDR3 nucleotides are TGCGCCAGCAGACCCACCATCGCCGGGGAGCTGTTTTTT.

The CDR3 spells CASSYQNPPSTDTQYF. The CDR3 DNA reads TGTGCCAGCAGTTACCAAAACCCTCCTAGCACAGATACGCAGTATTTT. The chain employs TRBV6-5 and TRBJ2-3, with D hard to call. Germline V CDR1 and CDR2: MNHEY, SVGAGI. The V gene lost 2 bases and the J gene lost 0 bases, with 12 bases spanning the gap. The CDR3 contains 16 residues.

The chain combines TRBV7-9 with TRBJ2-5; D unresolved. The germline V gene encodes CDR1 SEHNR and CDR2 FQNEAQ (reference sequence). V lost 2 bases, J lost 2 bases, and 15 bases lay in between. The CDR3 contains 16 residues. This CDR3 is CASSLPTTIGQETQYF. The CDR3 nucleotides read TGTGCCAGCAGCTTACCCACGACGATAGGGCAAGAGACCCAGTACTTC.

This chain uses TRBV6-1 with TRBJ2-7; 9 bases are a match to TRBD1. CDR3 length: 14 amino acids. Losses at the gene ends were 6 bases for V and 1 base for J; bases not matched to a gene: 4. Germline lookup yields CDR1 MNHNS and CDR2 SASEGT. Here the CDR3 reads CASSSGQGSYEQYF. CDR3 in DNA: TGTGCCAGCAGCTCGGGACAGGGATCCTACGAGCAGTACTTC.

As regards this clone: The junction differs from germline at one of its ends, possibly a read error. The V and J genes are TRBV7-7 and TRBJ2-1, with D tentatively TRBD2 (5 bases). Germline V gives CDR1 SSHAT, CDR2 FNYEAQ (reference sequence). The CDR3 is 11 residues long. CDR3 residues: CASSDGEEQFF. The CDR3 nucleotides read TGTGCTAGCAGCGATGGGGAGGAGCAGTTCTTC.

Details on this clone: Other DNA sequences in the same sample also yield this CDR3. The chain recombines TRBV10-3 with TRBJ1-1; D might be TRBD1 (6 bases). V lost 10 bases and J 2 bases, leaving 11 bases between the germline ends. This CDR3 is 12 amino acids long. Germline lookup yields CDR1 ENHRY and CDR2 SYGVKD. For the CDR3, the DNA is TGTGCCAGCGAAGGGGGTAACACTGAAGCTTTCTTT. This encodes CASEGGNTEAFF.

The chain is built from TRBV11-2 and TRBJ1-2, with D hard to call. The CDR3 extends over 16 amino acids. V lost 5 bases and J lost 0, with 16 bases in between. Germline-derived CDR1 and CDR2 are SGHAT and FQNNGV. The CDR3 coding sequence is TGTGCCAGCAGCGACATCCATGCCCCAGCTAACTATGGCTACACCTTC. Translation gives CASSDIHAPANYGYTF.

This sequence joins TRBV4-1 and TRBJ2-5, with 7 nucleotides matching TRBD2. J lost 5 bases, V lost 4 bases, and 19 bases had no gene match. CDR1 MGHRA and CDR2 YSYEKL come from the germline V gene. The CDR3 runs to 18 residues. CDR3 sequence reads: CASSLKGGAETPWETQYF. The DNA for the CDR3 is TGCGCCAGCAGCCTAAAGGGAGGGGCTGAAACGCCTTGGGAGACCCAGTACTTC.

The CDR3 is CASSQEKLGEGLETQYF. The DNA of the CDR3 is TGCGCCAGCAGCCAAGAAAAGTTAGGGGAGGGCCTAGAGACCCAGTACTTC. The rearrangement links TRBV4-3 to TRBJ2-5; 7 positions agree with TRBD2. From germline, CDR1 is LGHNA and CDR2 YSLEER. This CDR3 is built from 17 residues. The J segment lost 4 bases and the V segment lost 0 bases, leaving 11 bases of the junction unmatched.

The chain is built from TRBV7-6 and TRBJ2-3, with TRBD2 identical over 8 bases. Unmatched junction bases numbered 7, after V lost 2 bases and J lost 3 bases. Germline V lookup: CDR1 SGHVS, CDR2 FNYEAQ. The CDR3 covers 16 residues. CDR3 amino acids: CASSLYERGSTDTQYF. CDR3 nucleotides: TGTGCCAGCAGCTTATACGAGCGGGGGTCTACAGATACGCAGTATTTT.

Comments on this clone: The sample carries other DNA sequences with the same CDR3. This rearrangement joins TRBV4-1 to TRBJ2-7, with 8 bases that match TRBD2. Germline V lookup: CDR1 MGHRA, CDR2 YSYEKL. The CDR3 runs 15 residues. The V segment lost 0 bases and the J segment 3 bases; nucleotides outside the gene matches: 4. The CDR3 loop is CASSQEAGGNYEQYF. CDR3 nucleotides: TGCGCCAGCAGCCAAGAGGCGGGGGGCAACTACGAGCAGTACTTC.

The chain has TRBV27 and TRBJ2-2, with 9 nucleotides matching TRBD1. The germline V gene encodes CDR1 MNHEY and CDR2 SMNVEV (reference sequence). The ends lost 3 bases at V and 0 bases at J; junction bases unmatched: 5. The CDR3 extends over 17 amino acids. The CDR3 sequence is CASSFLTGGTNTGELFF. CDR3 DNA sequence: TGTGCCAGCAGTTTCCTTACAGGGGGCACGAACACCGGGGAGCTGTTTTTT.

The V and J genes are TRBV4-1 and TRBJ1-6, with D possibly being TRBD1 (5 bases). The CDR3 extends over 13 amino acids. The V end lost 4 bases, the J end lost 7 bases, and 8 bases lay between the germline ends. Germline V lookup: CDR1 MGHRA, CDR2 YSYEKL. Here the CDR3 DNA reads TGCGCCAGCAGCCGGGACTCAAATTCACCCCTCCACTTT. It is translated as CASSRDSNSPLHF.

This clone was recorded only once. The V call is TRBV10-3, the J call TRBJ2-1; possible D gene TRBD1, 5 bases. The CDR3 has 14 amino acids. Between the trimmed V and J ends, which lost 0 bases and 7 bases, there was a span of 10 bases. Germline V lookup: CDR1 ENHRY, CDR2 SYGVKD. This CDR3 is CAISESGGANEQFF. CDR3 sequence (DNA): TGTGCCATCAGTGAGTCGGGTGGGGCTAATGAGCAGTTCTTC.

V is TRBV6-5 and J is TRBJ2-1; 8 nucleotides match TRBD2. The length of the CDR3 is 15 residues. V lost 0 bases, J lost 5 bases, and 3 bases stayed unmatched. Looked up from germline, CDR1 is MNHEY and CDR2 is SVGAGI. CDR3 amino acids: CASSYSSGGHNEQFF. The DNA for the CDR3 is TGTGCCAGCAGTTACTCCAGCGGGGGACACAATGAGCAGTTCTTC.

The chain joins TRBV4-3 to TRBJ2-3; D unresolved. Trimming removed 4 bases at V and 4 bases at J, with 15 bases between. Germline V gene sequence: CDR1 LGHNA, CDR2 YSLEER. The CDR3 runs 15 residues. The CDR3 DNA follows: TGCGCCAGCAGCCCGACCGATCACACAGCAGATACGCAGTATTTT. It specifies CASSPTDHTADTQYF.

This chain uses TRBV11-3 with TRBJ2-7, with D perhaps assigned TRBD1 or TRBD2 (5 bases each). This CDR3 comprises 14 residues. With 5 bases removed from V and 6 bases from J, the gap between germline ends came to 17 bases. Germline V gene data show CDR1 as SGHNT and CDR2 as YENEEA. CDR3 nucleotides: TGTGCCAGCAGCCCGAGGGACGGTTCAGGCGAGCAGTACTTC. This encodes CASSPRDGSGEQYF.

This chain links TRBV5-1 with TRBJ2-7; D is possibly TRBD1 (6 bases). Germline CDR1 SGHRS, CDR2 YFSETQ. There are 13 residues in the CDR3. The V gene lost 4 bases and the J gene lost 3 bases, with 11 bases spanning the gap. The CDR3 nucleotides are TGCGCCAGCAGCCAAAGCAGGGGCTACGAGCAGTACTTC. Protein product: CASSQSRGYEQYF.